Shown below are 32 T cell receptor beta chains from a single sample sequenced in a study of metastatic and nonmetastatic thyroid tumors. TCRdb reprocessed the PCR reads using MiXCR. The table has about 40,000 clones, over 9.5% seen once; the top ten hold roughly 23%. No patient had received any treatment before thyroid surgery. Sequencing was carried out using blood. Source of these receptors: a female donor with papillary thyroid cancer or a benign thyroid nodule (not recorded which). Some clones in this sample may be carry-over from other donors' samples.

Of note for this clone: One base away lies a much larger clone, so this may be a sequencing read error. In DNA form, the CDR3 reads TGTGCCAGCAGCCAAGATTCGGAGTACGAGCAGTACTTC. It codes for CASSQDSEYEQYF. The chain couples TRBV3-1 to TRBJ2-7; no definite D call. The CDR3 extends over 13 amino acids. V lost 0 bases and J 4 bases, leaving 7 bases between the germline ends. Germline CDR1 reads LGHDT; CDR2 reads YNNKEL (reference sequence).

This clone occurred many times. The J gene is TRBJ1-2, the V gene TRBV6-5; D remains unclear. Looked up from germline, CDR1 is MNHEY and CDR2 is SVGAGI. CDR3 length: 14 amino acids. V was clipped by 2 bases and J by 3 bases, with 10 bases between them. CDR3 nucleotide sequence: TGTGCCAGCAGTTACAAGAACGGGGACTATGGCTACACCTTC. This translates into CASSYKNGDYGYTF.

This clone was recorded at least ten times. The rearrangement links TRBV13 to TRBJ2-7; possibly TRBD1 for D (6 bases). This CDR3 region has 13 residues. Germline CDR1 is PRHDT and CDR2 is FYEKMQ (reference sequence). V lost 5 bases and J lost 2, with 10 bases in between. The CDR3, as DNA: TGTGCCAGCAGCCCGGACAGTACCTACGAGCAGTACTTC. Its translation is CASSPDSTYEQYF.

This clone was seen repeatedly, ten times or more. This sequence joins TRBV6-1 and TRBJ2-2; 7 bases fit TRBD1. Germline values: CDR1 MNHNS, CDR2 SASEGT. The length of the CDR3 is 17 residues. V trimming: 5 bases; J trimming: 4 bases; junction bases outside the gene matches: 13. Written as DNA, the CDR3 is TGTGCCAGCAGTTCCCAAAGACAGGGAATCGGCACCGGGGAGCTGTTTTTT. As protein: CASSSQRQGIGTGELFF.

The table lists this clone with many counts. The J gene is TRBJ2-3, the V gene TRBV7-6, with TRBD2 identical over 8 bases. CDR1 is SGHVS, CDR2 FNYEAQ, per germline. The V gene end was trimmed by 8 bases and the J gene end by 1 base; junction bases not matched to a gene: 17. This CDR3 spans 18 amino acids. The CDR3: CASAQGSGGGLGTDTQYF. The DNA of the CDR3 is TGTGCCAGCGCACAAGGAAGCGGGGGAGGCCTGGGCACAGATACGCAGTATTTT.

This clone was observed at least ten times. The chain combines TRBV27 with TRBJ1-2; 7 bases map to TRBD1. The V segment lost 6 bases and the J segment 5 bases; nucleotides outside the gene matches: 9. Germline CDR1 MNHEY, CDR2 SMNVEV (reference sequence). The CDR3 has 14 residues. Here the CDR3 DNA reads TGTGCCAGCAGCGACAGGGCTCCCCCATATGGCTACACCTTC. It specifies CASSDRAPPYGYTF.

In its sample, this clone was seen many times. The CDR3 coding sequence is TGTGCCAGCAGCACCAACAGGGCCCCTCAAGAGACCCAGTACTTC. As protein: CASSTNRAPQETQYF. The chain links TRBV9 to TRBJ2-5; maybe TRBD1 (6 bases). Germline CDR1 SGDLS, CDR2 YYNGEE. Trimming stripped 4 bases from V and 2 bases from J, with 15 bases between. This CDR3 contains 15 residues.

This clone appeared many times. DNA of the CDR3: TGCAGTGCTAGAGGGGCTAGCGGGAGGCTACGCAATGAGCAGTTCTTC. Translated, it gives CSARGASGRLRNEQFF. This rearrangement joins TRBV20-1 to TRBJ2-1, with 11 bases matching TRBD2. The CDR3 covers 16 residues. CDR1 is DFQATT, CDR2 SNEGSKA, per germline (reference sequence). V trimming: 1 base; J trimming: 6 bases; junction bases outside the gene matches: 8.

This clone was counted many times. The chain has TRBV2 and TRBJ2-2; 7 nucleotides match TRBD2. This CDR3 has 16 residues. V lost 6 bases, J lost 3 bases, and 10 bases stayed unmatched. Germline V gives CDR1 SNHLY, CDR2 FYNNEI. CDR3 in DNA: TGTGCCAGCAGGAGGGCCGCCGGGGGGTACACCGGGGAGCTGTTTTTT. Amino acid sequence: CASRRAAGGYTGELFF. Full variable domain (outside the CDR3, taken from reference TRBV2 and TRBJ2-2): EPEVTQTPSHQVTQMGQEVILRCVPISNHLYFYWYRQILGQKVEFLVSFYNNEISEKSEIFDDQFSVERPDGSNFTLKIRSTKLEDSAMYFCASRRAAGGYTGELFFGEGSRLTVL.

This clone showed up just a few times. A read error may explain this, as a much larger clone is one base away. The V and J genes are TRBV29-1 and TRBJ2-7; a weak D match, TRBD2 (6 bases). The ends were cut back, 4 bases at V and 8 bases at J, with 15 bases in the middle. This CDR3 has 12 amino acids. CDR1 is SQVTM, CDR2 ANQGSEA, per germline. The DNA for the CDR3 is TGCAGCGTTGGCGGGGCCAAGTACAAGCAGTACTTC. It specifies CSVGGAKYKQYF.

V gene TRBV20-1 combines with J gene TRBJ1-1, with D unresolved. The CDR3 length is 13 residues. Germline CDR1 DFQATT, CDR2 SNEGSKA (reference sequence). Trimming took 2 bases from V and 1 from J, leaving 8 bases between them. In DNA form, the CDR3 reads TGCAGTGCTAGATTTCAGGCGAACACTGAAGCTTTCTTT. Translation: CSARFQANTEAFF.

This clone occurred many times. The chain couples TRBV20-1 to TRBJ2-5; perhaps TRBD1 as D (8 bases). The germline V gene has CDR1 DFQATT and CDR2 SNEGSKA (reference sequence). The CDR3 consists of 14 residues. V was trimmed by 4 bases and J by 5 bases, leaving 17 bases between them. The CDR3 DNA reads TGCAGTGCTAAGCGGGGACAGGCATGGGAGACCCAGTACTTC. Translated: CSAKRGQAWETQYF.

This clone was observed many times. The rearrangement uses TRBV5-1 and TRBJ2-2; the D gene is possibly TRBD1 (6 bases). V lost 4 bases, J lost 8 bases, and 18 bases lay in between. CDR3 length equals 15 residues. The germline V gene has CDR1 SGHRS and CDR2 YFSETQ. The CDR3 DNA reads as TGCGCCAGCAGCCAAGGGGGTTCCTCAGGTGGGGAGCTGTTTTTT. This encodes CASSQGGSSGGELFF.

This clone occurred many times. The rearrangement links TRBV6-1 to TRBJ2-7; D is possibly TRBD1 or TRBD2 (5 bases each). V was pared by 6 bases and J by 3 bases, with 15 bases between. The V gene's germline CDR1 is MNHNS and CDR2 SASEGT. The CDR3 is 14 residues long. The CDR3, as DNA: TGTGCCAGCAGAAAATGGGGGATTGTCTACGAGCAGTACTTC. Residues: CASRKWGIVYEQYF.

This clone was observed at least ten times. This chain links TRBV3-1 with TRBJ2-1, with TRBD2 identical over 11 bases. The V segment lost 4 bases and the J segment 5 bases; nucleotides outside the gene matches: 7. The CDR3 totals 16 residues. Per germline, CDR1 LGHDT and CDR2 YNNKEL (reference sequence). The DNA of the CDR3 is TGTGCCAGCAGCCCGACGGGACTAGCGGCAAACAATGAGCAGTTCTTC. It yields the protein CASSPTGLAANNEQFF.

This clone was counted a few times. This sequence joins TRBV11-3 and TRBJ2-7; 9 nucleotides line up with TRBD2. This CDR3 has 16 amino acids. V lost 5 bases to trimming and J lost 6 bases; unmatched junction nucleotides: 14. CDR1 SGHNT and CDR2 YENEEA come from the germline V gene. The CDR3 DNA reads as TGTGCCAGCAGCCCCGGTAAGGGTAGCGGGAGACGCGAGCAGTACTTC. Amino acid sequence: CASSPGKGSGRREQYF.

There are many counts of this clone. This chain joins TRBV14 and TRBJ2-5; D remains unclear. Trimming left V 1 base short and J 0 bases short, with 12 bases between. Germline CDR1 reads SGHDN; CDR2 reads FVKESK. CDR3 length equals 16 residues. This CDR3 is CASSQATGRYQETQYF. CDR3 nucleotide sequence: TGTGCCAGCAGCCAAGCGACGGGCAGGTACCAAGAGACCCAGTACTTC. Full variable domain (outside the CDR3, taken from reference TRBV14 and TRBJ2-5): EAGVTQFPSHSVIEKGQTVTLRCDPISGHDNLYWYRRVMGKEIKFLLHFVKESKQDESGMPNNRFLAERTGGTYSTLKVQPAELEDSGVYFCASSQATGRYQETQYFGPGTRLLVL.

CDR3 region: CASSLGRVNVEQYF. In DNA form, the CDR3 reads TGTGCCAGCAGCTTAGGCAGGGTTAATGTCGAGCAGTACTTC. The chain carries TRBV7-2 and TRBJ2-7; D is perhaps TRBD1 (5 bases). The CDR3 totals 14 residues. V lost 1 base, J lost 6 bases, and 13 bases lay in between. Germline V lookup: CDR1 SGHTA, CDR2 FQGNSA.

Many counts were recorded for this clone. This chain joins TRBV7-6 and TRBJ2-2, with D tentatively TRBD2 (7 bases). The CDR3 contains 16 residues. V gave up 4 bases and J gave up 4 bases, with 16 bases separating them. The germline CDR1 and CDR2 sequences are SGHVS and FNYEAQ. In DNA form, the CDR3 reads TGTGCCAGCAGCTCCTCTGGACTAGGGGGCACCGGGGAGCTGTTTTTT. Encoded protein: CASSSSGLGGTGELFF.

This rearrangement joins TRBV30 to TRBJ2-7, with 9 nucleotides matching TRBD2. The CDR3 totals 15 residues. CDR1 GTSNPN and CDR2 SVGIG come from the germline V gene (reference sequence). V trimming: 1 base; J trimming: 5 bases; junction bases outside the gene matches: 9. The CDR3 spells CAWSALGIAGDEQYF. The CDR3 bases are TGTGCCTGGAGTGCACTGGGGATAGCGGGAGACGAGCAGTACTTC.

This clone was detected ten times or more. The sample contains more than one DNA sequence encoding this CDR3. J is TRBJ2-1 and V is TRBV20-1, with TRBD2 as a possible D gene (6 bases). Trimming stripped 0 bases from V and 3 bases from J, with 18 bases between. This CDR3 has 17 residues. Germline CDR1 is DFQATT and CDR2 is SNEGSKA (reference sequence). The CDR3 DNA reads TGCAGTGCTAGAGATGCTCGGCTAGCGCCCGACTACAATGAGCAGTTCTTC. Protein sequence: CSARDARLAPDYNEQFF.

Concerning this clone itself: The junction departs from the called germline gene at one end, perhaps through a read error. The V call is TRBV6-4, the J call TRBJ1-1; perhaps TRBD1 as D (6 bases). The CDR3 covers 15 residues. CDR1 is MRHNA and CDR2 is SNTAGT in the germline V gene. The CDR3, as DNA: TGTGCTAGCAGTGGATGGGGACAATTGAACACTGAAGCTTTCTTT. This gives the protein CASSGWGQLNTEAFF.

This clone showed up many times. The chain uses TRBV20-1 and TRBJ2-3; TRBD1 agrees at 7 bases. CDR3 length: 15 amino acids. V shed 5 bases and J 2 bases; nucleotides not matched to a gene: 10. Germline CDR1 DFQATT, CDR2 SNEGSKA (reference sequence). This CDR3 is CSAQGGGLSTDTQYF. For the CDR3, the DNA is TGCAGTGCTCAAGGGGGCGGACTTTCCACAGATACGCAGTATTTT.

At least ten counts were recorded for this clone. The rearrangement links TRBV4-1 to TRBJ2-7; TRBD2 agrees at 9 bases. Germline trimming cut 0 bases from V and 11 bases from J; bases unmatched to any gene: 11. From germline, CDR1 is MGHRA and CDR2 YSYEKL. This CDR3 has 15 residues. This chain's CDR3 is CASSQDMNSGRMKYF. CDR3 coding DNA: TGCGCCAGCAGCCAAGATATGAATAGCGGGAGAATGAAGTACTTC.

The gene calls are TRBV5-1 and TRBJ2-7; 10 positions match TRBD1. The CDR3 runs to 18 residues. Germline lookup yields CDR1 SGHRS and CDR2 YFSETQ. V lost 4 bases to trimming and J lost 2 bases; unmatched junction nucleotides: 15. CDR3: CASSAPAPGTGVTYEQYF. Written as DNA, the CDR3 is TGCGCCAGCAGCGCACCCGCGCCCGGGACAGGGGTTACCTACGAGCAGTACTTC.

This clone occurred many times. The CDR3 loop reads CASSEQSGAYNEQFF. For the CDR3, the DNA is TGTGCCAGCAGTGAGCAGTCGGGGGCCTACAATGAGCAGTTCTTC. The J gene is TRBJ2-1, the V gene TRBV2, with D perhaps TRBD2 (6 bases). From germline, CDR1 is SNHLY and CDR2 FYNNEI. The CDR3 sequence is 15 residues long. V lost 3 bases and J lost 2, with 11 bases in between.

This clone has a count of ten or more. The V call is TRBV3-1, the J call TRBJ2-2; no clear D. CDR1 and CDR2 from the germline V gene are LGHDT and YNNKEL (reference sequence). CDR3 length: 14 amino acids. The V gene lost 4 bases and the J gene lost 5 bases, with 11 bases spanning the gap. Written as DNA, the CDR3 is TGTGCCAGCAGCCGCCGTGGGCCTACCGGGGAGCTGTTTTTT. Translating gives CASSRRGPTGELFF.

Regarding this clone: The junction shows a germline mismatch at one end, possibly a read error. The CDR3: CATSDLEHTQPQHF. CDR3 DNA sequence: TGCGCCACCAGTGATCTGGAGCATACTCAGCCCCAGCATTTT. V gene TRBV24-1 combines with J gene TRBJ1-5; D gene uncertain. The CDR3 runs to 14 residues. Germline V gene lookup returns CDR1 KGHDR and CDR2 SFDVKD.

This clone appeared many times. This chain connects TRBV6-5 to TRBJ1-2; no clear D gene. The germline V gene encodes CDR1 MNHEY and CDR2 SVGAGI. Trimming took off 3 bases at V and 4 bases at J, with 9 bases between the two ends. CDR3 size: 13 residues. The CDR3 spells CASSYGKIYGYTF. DNA of the CDR3: TGTGCCAGCAGTTATGGGAAAATCTATGGCTACACCTTC.

This clone was seen many times. This may be a read error: a much more frequent sequence differs by one nucleotide. This rearrangement joins TRBV20-1 to TRBJ1-2; no clear D gene. The CDR3 length is 13 residues. CDR1 and CDR2 from the germline V gene are DFQATT and SNEGSKA (reference sequence). Trimming removed 5 bases from V and 1 base from J, with 11 bases in between. The CDR3 nucleotides read TGCAGTGCTGAGTCGGCAAATAACTATGGCTACACCTTC. It is translated as CSAESANNYGYTF.

This clone was observed many times. V is TRBV6-1 and J is TRBJ2-5; TRBD1 agrees at 7 bases. Looked up from germline, CDR1 is MNHNS and CDR2 is SASEGT. The CDR3 is made up of 17 amino acids. The V segment lost 0 bases and the J segment 5 bases; nucleotides outside the gene matches: 12. The CDR3 coding sequence is TGTGCCAGCAGTGAAGCGTATGTAGGGGGCGGCCCGGAGACCCAGTACTTC. Residues: CASSEAYVGGGPETQYF.

This clone has at least ten counts. The chain links TRBV20-1 to TRBJ1-1; 7 nucleotides line up with TRBD1. The junction had 6 bases not matched to a gene; V was cut back by 4 bases and J by 1 base. The CDR3 extends over 14 amino acids. Germline V CDR1 and CDR2: DFQATT, SNEGSKA (reference sequence). The CDR3 region has the DNA TGCAGTGCTATCCCGTGGACAGGGAACACTGAAGCTTTCTTT. Protein: CSAIPWTGNTEAFF.